This T cell receptor beta chain stems from a study of blood T cell repertoires in COVID-19. At the level of the study: There were acute and convalescent COVID-19 samples, and they came from the United States, Italy and Spain. T cells, B-cell-depleted T cells, or PBMCs provided the cDNA or gDNA that served as material.

Study processing details: Estimation of nucleated cell counts relied on the amplification of reference gene primers. The assay was immunoSEQ multiplex PCR, and TCRdb's table has in-frame clones only and misses some. That table supplies the V and J calls and clone size; D and trimming were determined from the DNA. Found here are 280,000 or so clones, 70% to 90% of them singletons; the top ten hold 12%. Germline CDR1 MNHEY, CDR2 SVGAGI. The CDR3 has 14 residues. Losses at the gene ends were 2 bases for V and 10 bases for J; bases not matched to a gene: 7. The TCR was taken from a woman aged 55 to 70 with acute or convalescent COVID-19. The gene calls are TRBV6-5 and TRBJ2-1; TRBD2 matches 8 bases. Source material: peripheral blood. DNA of the CDR3: TGTGCCAGCAGTTACCCCTCCCGCGGGAGGGAGCAGTTCTTC. Residues: CASSYPSRGREQFF.